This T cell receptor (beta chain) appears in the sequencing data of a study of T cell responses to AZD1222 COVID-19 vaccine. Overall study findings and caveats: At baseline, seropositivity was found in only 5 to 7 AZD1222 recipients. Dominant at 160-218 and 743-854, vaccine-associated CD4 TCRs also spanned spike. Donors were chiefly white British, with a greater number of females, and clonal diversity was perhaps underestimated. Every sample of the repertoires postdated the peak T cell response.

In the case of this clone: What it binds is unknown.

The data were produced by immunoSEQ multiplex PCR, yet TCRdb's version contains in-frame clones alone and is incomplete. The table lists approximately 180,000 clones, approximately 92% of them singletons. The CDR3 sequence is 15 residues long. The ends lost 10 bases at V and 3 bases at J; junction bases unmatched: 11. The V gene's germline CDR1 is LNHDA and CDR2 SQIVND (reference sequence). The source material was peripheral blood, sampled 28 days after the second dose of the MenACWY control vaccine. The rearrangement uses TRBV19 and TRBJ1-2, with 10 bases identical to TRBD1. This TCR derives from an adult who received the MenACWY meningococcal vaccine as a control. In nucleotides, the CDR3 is TGTGCCATACGGGACAGGGGAGTTATGGACTATGGCTACACCTTC. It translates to CAIRDRGVMDYGYTF.